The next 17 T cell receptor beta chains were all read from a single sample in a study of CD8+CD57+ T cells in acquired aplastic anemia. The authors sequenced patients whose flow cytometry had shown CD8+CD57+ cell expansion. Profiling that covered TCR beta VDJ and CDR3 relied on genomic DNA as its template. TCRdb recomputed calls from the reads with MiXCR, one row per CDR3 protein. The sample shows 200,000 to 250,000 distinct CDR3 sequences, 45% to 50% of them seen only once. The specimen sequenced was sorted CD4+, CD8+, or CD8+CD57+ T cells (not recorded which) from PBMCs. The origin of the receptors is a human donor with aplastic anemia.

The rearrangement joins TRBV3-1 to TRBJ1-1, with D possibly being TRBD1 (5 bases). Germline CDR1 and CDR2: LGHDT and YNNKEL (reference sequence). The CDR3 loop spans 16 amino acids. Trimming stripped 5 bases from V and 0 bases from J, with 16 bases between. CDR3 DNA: TGTGCCAGCAGCGGCCAAGGGAAGGGGTTGAACACTGAAGCTTTCTTT. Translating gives CASSGQGKGLNTEAFF.

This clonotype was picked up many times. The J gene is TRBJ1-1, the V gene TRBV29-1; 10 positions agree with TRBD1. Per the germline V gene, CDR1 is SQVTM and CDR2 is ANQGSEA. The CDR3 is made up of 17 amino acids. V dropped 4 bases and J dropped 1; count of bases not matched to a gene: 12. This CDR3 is CSVARGDRGNQNTEAFF. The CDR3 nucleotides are TGCAGCGTTGCGCGCGGGGACAGGGGCAATCAGAACACTGAAGCTTTCTTT.

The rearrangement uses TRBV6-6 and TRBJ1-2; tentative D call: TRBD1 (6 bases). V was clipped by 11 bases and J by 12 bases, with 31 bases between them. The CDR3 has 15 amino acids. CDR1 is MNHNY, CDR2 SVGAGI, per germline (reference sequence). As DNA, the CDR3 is TGTGCCGTACGAACTCTTTTGGACAGTTTATATGTCCACACCTTC. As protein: CAVRTLLDSLYVHTF.

CDR3 bases: TGTGCCAGCAGCTTACTGGCAGGAGCCTCTGGAAACACCTTC. Protein sequence: CASSLLAGASGNTF. The J gene is TRBJ1-2, the V gene TRBV7-9; D remains unclear. The CDR3 is 14 amino acids. V was pared by 2 bases and J by 12 bases, with 19 bases between. CDR1 is SEHNR, CDR2 FQNEAQ, per germline (reference sequence).

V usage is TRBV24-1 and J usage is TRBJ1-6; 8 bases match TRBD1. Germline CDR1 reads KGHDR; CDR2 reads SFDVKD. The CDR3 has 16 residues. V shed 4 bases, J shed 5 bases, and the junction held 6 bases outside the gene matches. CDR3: CATSDGQGGDNSPLHF. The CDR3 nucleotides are TGTGCCACCAGTGACGGACAGGGCGGTGATAATTCACCCCTCCACTTT.

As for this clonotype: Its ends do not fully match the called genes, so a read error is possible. The CDR3 sequence is CASSRQGFAGESNQPQHF. The CDR3 coding sequence is TGTGCCAGCAGCCGACAGGGGTTTGCAGGGGAGAGCAATCAGCCCCAGCATTTT. The chain has TRBV5-1 and TRBJ1-5; 8 positions match TRBD1. Germline CDR1 is SGHRS and CDR2 is YFSETQ. The CDR3 is 18 residues long.

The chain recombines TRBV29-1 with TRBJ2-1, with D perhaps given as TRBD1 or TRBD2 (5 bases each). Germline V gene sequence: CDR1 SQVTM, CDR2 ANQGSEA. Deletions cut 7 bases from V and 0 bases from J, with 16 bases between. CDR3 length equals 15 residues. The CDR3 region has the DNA TGCAGCGCCGGGCCGCAGGGAGCCTCCTACAATGAGCAGTTCTTC. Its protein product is CSAGPQGASYNEQFF.

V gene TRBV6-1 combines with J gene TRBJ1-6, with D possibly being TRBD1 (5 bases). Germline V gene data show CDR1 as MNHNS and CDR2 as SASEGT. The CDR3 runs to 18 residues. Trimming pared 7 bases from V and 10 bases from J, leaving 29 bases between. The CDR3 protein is CASTVWVEGPPGGSPLHF. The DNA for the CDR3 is TGTGCCAGCACGGTCTGGGTCGAGGGGCCGCCGGGTGGGTCACCCCTCCACTTT.

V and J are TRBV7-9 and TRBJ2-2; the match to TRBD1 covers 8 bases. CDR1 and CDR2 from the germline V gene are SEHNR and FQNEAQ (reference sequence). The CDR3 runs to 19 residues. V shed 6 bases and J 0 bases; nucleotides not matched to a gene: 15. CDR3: CASSSPDRALPSNTGELFF. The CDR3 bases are TGTGCCAGCAGTTCCCCGGACAGGGCCCTACCCTCGAACACCGGGGAGCTGTTTTTT.

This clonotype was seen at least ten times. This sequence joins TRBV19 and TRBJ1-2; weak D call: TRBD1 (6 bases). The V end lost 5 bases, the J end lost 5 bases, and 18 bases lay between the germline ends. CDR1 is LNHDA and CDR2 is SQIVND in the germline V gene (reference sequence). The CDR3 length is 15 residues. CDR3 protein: CASSPRGAGGYGYTF. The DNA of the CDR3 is TGTGCCAGTAGTCCCCGGGGGGCAGGAGGGTATGGCTACACCTTC. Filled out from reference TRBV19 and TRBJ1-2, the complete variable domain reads DGGITQSPKYLFRKEGQNVTLSCEQNLNHDAMYWYRQDPGQGLRLIYYSQIVNDFQKGDIAEGYSVSREKKESFPLTVTSAQKNPTAFYLCASSPRGAGGYGYTFGSGTRLTVV.

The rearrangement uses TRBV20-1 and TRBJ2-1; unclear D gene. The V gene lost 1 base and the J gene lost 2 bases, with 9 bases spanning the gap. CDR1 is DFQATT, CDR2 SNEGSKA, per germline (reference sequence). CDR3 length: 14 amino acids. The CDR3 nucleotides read TGCAGTGCTAGAGTAATAGCCACCTACAATGAGCAGTTCTTC. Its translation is CSARVIATYNEQFF.

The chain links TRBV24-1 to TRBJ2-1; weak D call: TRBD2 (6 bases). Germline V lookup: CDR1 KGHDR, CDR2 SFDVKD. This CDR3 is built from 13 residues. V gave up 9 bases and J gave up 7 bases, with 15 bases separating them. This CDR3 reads CATSDGGANEQFF. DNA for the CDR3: TGTGCCACCTCCGACGGCGGGGCTAATGAGCAGTTCTTC.

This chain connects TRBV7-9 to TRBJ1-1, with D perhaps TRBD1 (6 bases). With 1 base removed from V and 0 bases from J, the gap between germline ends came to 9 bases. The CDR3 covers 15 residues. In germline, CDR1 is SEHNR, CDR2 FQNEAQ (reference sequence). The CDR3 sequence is CASSLGQDMNTEAFF. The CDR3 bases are TGTGCCAGCAGCTTAGGACAGGACATGAACACTGAAGCTTTCTTT.

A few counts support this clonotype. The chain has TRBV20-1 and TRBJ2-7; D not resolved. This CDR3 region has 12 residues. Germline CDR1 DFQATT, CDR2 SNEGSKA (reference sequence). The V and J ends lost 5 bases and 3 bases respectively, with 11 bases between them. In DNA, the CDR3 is TGCAGTGCTCCCCTGGGATTCTACGAGCAGTACTTC. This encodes CSAPLGFYEQYF.

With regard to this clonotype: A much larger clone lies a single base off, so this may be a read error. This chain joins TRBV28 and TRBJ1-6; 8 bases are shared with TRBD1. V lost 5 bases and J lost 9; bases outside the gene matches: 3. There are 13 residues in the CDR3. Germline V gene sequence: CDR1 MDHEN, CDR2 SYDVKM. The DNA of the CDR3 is TGTGCCAGCAGTGTGACAGGGGCTTCACCCCTCCACTTT. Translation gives CASSVTGASPLHF.

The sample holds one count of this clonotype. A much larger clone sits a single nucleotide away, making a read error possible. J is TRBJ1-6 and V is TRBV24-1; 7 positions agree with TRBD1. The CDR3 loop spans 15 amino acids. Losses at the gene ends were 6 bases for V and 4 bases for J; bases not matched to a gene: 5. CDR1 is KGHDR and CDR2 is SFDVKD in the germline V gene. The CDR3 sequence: CATSPPTGYNSPLHF. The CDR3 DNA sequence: TGTGCCACCAGTCCACCGACAGGGTATAATTCACCCCTCCACTTT.

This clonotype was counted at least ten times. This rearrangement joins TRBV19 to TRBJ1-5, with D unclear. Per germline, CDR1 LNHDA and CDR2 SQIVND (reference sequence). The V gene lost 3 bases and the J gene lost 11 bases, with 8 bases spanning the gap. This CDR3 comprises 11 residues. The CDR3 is CASSMGQTQHF. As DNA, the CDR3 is TGTGCCAGTAGTATGGGCCAAACCCAGCATTTT. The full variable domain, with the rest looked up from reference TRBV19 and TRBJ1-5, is DGGITQSPKYLFRKEGQNVTLSCEQNLNHDAMYWYRQDPGQGLRLIYYSQIVNDFQKGDIAEGYSVSREKKESFPLTVTSAQKNPTAFYLCASSMGQTQHFGDGTRLSIL.